This TCR beta chain was sequenced during a study of Tregs in tolerant kidney transplant recipients. Findings and limits, study-wide: Changing PCR primers prevented nucleotide comparison between some patients' samples.

CDR1 is MNHEY and CDR2 is SVGAGI in the germline V gene. CDR3 length: 14 residues. V shed 8 bases and J 4 bases; nucleotides not matched to a gene: 7. Remarks on this clone: Its antigen is not known.

Here immunoSEQ multiplex PCR was the method, and the copy in TCRdb shows in-frame clones only, minus some. Of fewer than 80,000 clones listed, 95% to 98% are singletons. The chain joins TRBV6-5 to TRBJ2-1; TRBD2 agrees at 8 bases. The sequencing here drew on CD4+ T cells from blood, taken before the transplant. The TCR originated in a human donor who received a combined kidney and bone marrow transplant. CDR3 loop: CASRREGGYNEQFF. The CDR3 DNA is TGTGCCAGCCGCCGGGAGGGGGGGTACAATGAGCAGTTCTTC.